This TCR beta chain was sequenced during a study of blood T cell repertoires in COVID-19. Germline CDR1 and CDR2: ENHRY and SYGVKD. Trimming at V came to 10 bases and at J to 5 bases, leaving 8 bases not matched to a gene. The CDR3 consists of 15 residues. Clones were sequenced by immunoSEQ multiplex PCR, and TCRdb holds only the in-frame ones, with some missing. The sample lists about 260,000 clones; about 87% were seen once. The J gene is TRBJ1-6, the V gene TRBV10-3; TRBD1 matches at 10 bases. Sequences were obtained from peripheral blood. The sequence came from a woman in her 70s with COVID-19, enrolled during active disease. The CDR3: CATRPGTGDNSPLHF. In nucleotides, the CDR3 is TGTGCCACTCGTCCCGGGACAGGGGATAATTCACCCCTCCACTTT.